A selection of T cell receptor beta chains follows, all from one sample in a study of radiotherapy plus CTLA-4 blockade in lung cancer. Sequencing was performed with immunoSEQ multiplex PCR; in TCRdb, only in-frame clones are kept and a portion is missing. The sample has roughly 100,000 clones, around 83% seen once. The source material was peripheral blood, sampled from a patient treated with radiotherapy plus ipilimumab. The receptors shown here come from a human donor with non-small cell lung cancer who had a partial response to radiotherapy plus ipilimumab. CDR3s include the opening cysteine and the closing phenylalanine or tryptophan. Each record gives: D gene, clone size, J gene, V gene, CDR3 protein, CDR3 DNA. A D gene is named only where the DNA matches it firmly. Clone size, where shown, is once, few, many, or a class for clones that have expanded.

D: TRBD2
size: -
J: TRBJ2-5
V: TRBV30
CDR3: CAWTRGLAGETQYF
DNA: TGTGCCTGGACCAGAGGACTAGCGGGAGAGACCCAGTACTTC

D: -
size: -
J: TRBJ2-2
V: TRBV28
CDR3: CASRSQGSTGELFF
DNA: TGTGCCAGCAGGTCTCAGGGGTCCACCGGGGAGCTGTTTTTT

D: TRBD2
size: once
J: TRBJ2-7
V: TRBV6-5
CDR3: CASSRGLNREQYF
DNA: TGTGCCAGCAGCCGGGGACTAAATAGGGAGCAGTACTTC

D: -
size: -
J: TRBJ1-2
V: TRBV28
CDR3: CASSSDRKGGYTF
DNA: TGTGCCAGCAGTTCCGACAGGAAGGGTGGCTACACCTTC

D: -
size: -
J: TRBJ2-3
V: TRBV7-8
CDR3: CASSASGAVQDTQYF
DNA: TGTGCCAGCAGCGCCTCTGGGGCGGTCCAAGATACGCAGTATTTT

D: -
size: -
J: TRBJ2-1
V: TRBV6-5
CDR3: CASTEQGRYNEQFF
DNA: TGTGCCAGCACTGAACAGGGACGGTACAATGAGCAGTTCTTC

D: -
size: few
J: TRBJ2-1
V: TRBV4-1
CDR3: CASRPGTSNPNEQFF
DNA: TGCGCCAGCAGACCCGGGACTTCAAACCCCAATGAGCAGTTCTTC

D: TRBD1
size: -
J: TRBJ1-2
V: TRBV7-2
CDR3: CASSLVGRGAGYGYTF
DNA: TGTGCCAGCAGCTTAGTTGGCAGGGGGGCAGGCTATGGCTACACCTTC

D: TRBD2
size: few
J: TRBJ2-1
V: TRBV5-1
CDR3: CASSLVQREFGSEQFF
DNA: TGCGCCAGCAGCTTGGTCCAGCGGGAGTTTGGGAGTGAGCAGTTCTTC

D: TRBD2
size: -
J: TRBJ2-1
V: TRBV5-1
CDR3: CASSLNAGLVSNEQFF
DNA: TGCGCCAGCAGCTTAAACGCGGGACTAGTCTCCAATGAGCAGTTCTTC

D: -
size: -
J: TRBJ1-5
V: TRBV19
CDR3: CASSIRQATKGNQPQHF
DNA: TGTGCCAGTAGTATTCGACAGGCTACTAAAGGCAATCAGCCCCAGCATTTT

D: -
size: -
J: TRBJ2-1
V: TRBV4-2
CDR3: CASSPEGTSLTEQFF
DNA: TGTGCCAGCAGCCCAGAGGGCACTAGTCTCACTGAGCAGTTCTTC

D: -
size: -
J: TRBJ1-2
V: TRBV19
CDR3: CASSTGWQGNGYTF
DNA: TGTGCCAGTAGTACCGGGTGGCAGGGGAATGGCTACACCTTC

D: TRBD1
size: -
J: TRBJ2-5
V: TRBV5-1
CDR3: CASSEQTGGEETQYF
DNA: TGCGCCAGCAGCGAGCAGACAGGGGGCGAGGAGACCCAGTACTTC

D: -
size: -
J: TRBJ2-7
V: TRBV2
CDR3: CASSDNRYSYEQYF
DNA: TGTGCCAGCAGTGATAATCGCTACTCCTACGAGCAGTACTTC

D: TRBD2
size: -
J: TRBJ2-7
V: TRBV4-2
CDR3: CASSQPSGTSRTYF
DNA: TGTGCCAGCAGCCAACCAAGCGGGACTAGTAGAACCTACTTC

D: -
size: -
J: TRBJ1-6
V: TRBV18
CDR3: CASSPGADNSPLHF
DNA: TGTGCCAGCTCACCTGGGGCAGATAATTCACCCCTCCACTTT

D: TRBD2
size: -
J: TRBJ2-1
V: TRBV28
CDR3: CASKTSKDEQFF
DNA: TGTGCCAGCAAGACTAGCAAGGATGAGCAGTTCTTC

D: TRBD1
size: few
J: TRBJ1-1
V: TRBV10-3
CDR3: CAISTGDEAFF
DNA: TGTGCCATCAGTACAGGGGATGAAGCTTTCTTT

D: TRBD1
size: -
J: TRBJ2-4
V: TRBV30
CDR3: CAWNPGTGAKNIQYF
DNA: TGTGCCTGGAACCCCGGGACAGGGGCTAAAAACATTCAGTACTTC

D: -
size: once
J: TRBJ2-7
V: TRBV2
CDR3: CASSVMRASGPF
DNA: TGTGCCAGCAGTGTGATGAGGGCCTCAGGACCCTTC

D: -
size: once
J: TRBJ2-1
V: TRBV7-2
CDR3: CASSTGSPQLGYNEQFF
DNA: TGTGCCAGCAGCACGGGGAGCCCGCAGCTCGGGTACAATGAGCAGTTCTTC

D: TRBD2
size: few
J: TRBJ2-7
V: TRBV5-6
CDR3: CASSLLLAGSAEQYF
DNA: TGTGCCAGCAGCCTTTTACTAGCGGGATCAGCCGAGCAGTACTTC

D: TRBD2
size: -
J: TRBJ2-5
V: TRBV4-2
CDR3: CASSQGTSGTQETQYF
DNA: TGTGCCAGCAGCCAGGGAACTAGCGGGACCCAAGAGACCCAGTACTTC

D: -
size: -
J: TRBJ1-1
V: TRBV6-5
CDR3: CASKIVEAFF
DNA: TGTGCCAGCAAAATCGTTGAAGCTTTCTTT

D: TRBD2
size: -
J: TRBJ2-5
V: TRBV5-1
CDR3: CASSGGLAGGLGTQYF
DNA: TGCGCCAGCAGCGGGGGACTAGCGGGAGGACTCGGGACCCAGTACTTC

D: -
size: -
J: TRBJ1-5
V: TRBV18
CDR3: CASSPGSQSNQPQHF
DNA: TGTGCCAGCTCACCGGGCAGCCAAAGCAATCAGCCCCAGCATTTT